Presented here are 27 T cell receptor beta chains from one specimen sequenced in a study of shared clonotypes between healthy human individuals. Produced via immunoSEQ multiplex PCR; TCRdb's table is partial and in-frame only. The data show over 700,000 clones, approximately 77% seen once. Sequencing input: memory CD4+ T cells sorted from blood. Subset defined: CD45RA-negative fraction. These receptors were obtained from a young woman in good health.

This chain links TRBV4-2 with TRBJ2-1; 11 positions agree with TRBD2. The V segment lost 6 bases and the J segment 1 base; nucleotides outside the gene matches: 5. Germline V gene data show CDR1 as LGHNA and CDR2 as YNFKEQ. The length of the CDR3 is 16 residues. The CDR3 DNA is TGTGCCAGCAGATCTACTAGCGGGAGTTCCTACAATGAGCAGTTCTTC. Translated: CASRSTSGSSYNEQFF.

The chain joins TRBV6-5 to TRBJ1-1; TRBD1 might be the D (6 bases). V was clipped by 5 bases and J by 8 bases, with 12 bases between them. Germline lookup yields CDR1 MNHEY and CDR2 SVGAGI. The CDR3 covers 12 residues. The CDR3 sequence is CASSEGGVEAFF. Written as DNA, the CDR3 is TGTGCCAGCAGTGAAGGGGGGGTGGAAGCTTTCTTT.

This chain connects TRBV11-2 to TRBJ1-2; 8 positions agree with TRBD1. The CDR3 spans 18 residues. J gave up 2 bases and V 2 bases, and 13 bases lay outside the gene matches. The V gene's germline CDR1 is SGHAT and CDR2 FQNNGV. The CDR3 here is CASSLMLLMAGGNYGYTF. CDR3 nucleotide sequence: TGTGCCAGCAGCTTAATGCTATTAATGGCAGGGGGCAACTATGGCTACACCTTC.

This clone has just one count. The same CDR3 arises from other DNA sequences in this sample as well. The genes are TRBV6-5 and TRBJ2-3; D is unresolved. V was trimmed by 0 bases and J by 6 bases, leaving 1 base between them. Germline V lookup: CDR1 MNHEY, CDR2 SVGAGI. The CDR3 is 11 residues long. The CDR3 DNA follows: TGTGCCAGCAGTTACTCCGATACGCAGTATTTT. It translates to CASSYSDTQYF.

This sequence joins TRBV28 and TRBJ2-3, with 10 positions matching TRBD1. The CDR3 is 15 amino acids. The V gene's germline CDR1 is MDHEN and CDR2 SYDVKM. Germline trimming cut 8 bases from V and 2 bases from J; bases unmatched to any gene: 7. The DNA of the CDR3 is TGTGCCAGCCGAGAGGGACAGGGGATCACAGATACGCAGTATTTT. Translated, it gives CASREGQGITDTQYF.

The chain employs TRBV7-8 and TRBJ2-2; maybe TRBD1 (6 bases). The CDR3 spans 17 residues. Germline V gene lookup returns CDR1 SGHVS and CDR2 FQNEAQ. V gave up 1 base and J gave up 0 bases, with 12 bases separating them. CDR3 bases: TGTGCCAGCAGCTTAGGTCCACAGGGAACGAACACCGGGGAGCTGTTTTTT. This translates into CASSLGPQGTNTGELFF.

This clone was detected a few times. CDR3 bases: TGTGCCAGCTCACCAGGGCTCGGGAGCGATCAGCCCCAGCATTTT. Amino acid sequence: CASSPGLGSDQPQHF. The V gene is TRBV18, the J gene TRBJ1-5; D is unresolved. The germline V and J ends were trimmed by 2 bases and 5 bases, with 13 bases remaining between them. From germline, CDR1 is KGHSH and CDR2 LQKENI. The CDR3 spans 15 residues.

This rearrangement joins TRBV29-1 to TRBJ1-2; the match to TRBD1 covers 9 bases. With 4 bases clipped from V and 6 bases from J, the junction kept 3 bases outside the gene matches. CDR1 is SQVTM, CDR2 ANQGSEA, per germline. CDR3 size: 12 residues. CDR3 sequence reads: CSVGDRDHGYTF. The CDR3 DNA sequence: TGCAGCGTTGGGGACAGGGACCATGGCTACACCTTC. The whole variable domain, remainder taken from reference TRBV29-1 and TRBJ1-2, is SAVISQKPSRDICQRGTSLTIQCQVDSQVTMMFWYRQQPGQSLTLIATANQGSEATYESGFVIDKFPISRPNLTFSTLTVSNMSPEDSSIYLCSVGDRDHGYTFGSGTRLTVV.

The rearrangement joins TRBV6-4 to TRBJ2-7; D is unresolved. The CDR3 is 14 residues long. V was pared by 2 bases and J by 2 bases, with 10 bases between. Germline V CDR1 and CDR2: MRHNA, SNTAGT. CDR3 loop: CASSDPACAYEQYF. Written as DNA, the CDR3 is TGTGCCAGCAGTGACCCAGCGTGCGCCTACGAGCAGTACTTC.

The rearrangement joins TRBV5-1 to TRBJ2-1, with 7 bases identical to TRBD2. Germline V gene lookup returns CDR1 SGHRS and CDR2 YFSETQ. This CDR3 is built from 15 residues. With V trimmed by 7 bases and J by 6 bases, 13 bases remained unmatched. The CDR3 region is CASRPQDASGNEQFF. CDR3 sequence (DNA): TGCGCCAGCCGTCCTCAGGACGCTAGCGGCAATGAGCAGTTCTTC.

As for this clone: This CDR3 is also generated by other DNA sequences in the sample. The V call is TRBV6-5, the J call TRBJ2-7; 11 positions agree with TRBD2. Per the germline V gene, CDR1 is MNHEY and CDR2 is SVGAGI. The CDR3 sequence is 14 residues long. V was clipped by 4 bases and J by 1 base; unmatched bases: 0. CDR3 sequence (DNA): TGTGCCAGCAGTTTAGCGGGAGGGTCCTACGAGCAGTACTTC. This codes for CASSLAGGSYEQYF.

The chain employs TRBV4-2 and TRBJ1-1; TRBD1 matches 8 bases. The J segment lost 5 bases and the V segment lost 1 base, leaving 9 bases of the junction unmatched. The germline V gene has CDR1 LGHNA and CDR2 YNFKEQ. The CDR3 consists of 16 residues. The CDR3 loop is CASSQASAGQATEAFF. CDR3 DNA: TGTGCCAGCAGCCAAGCATCAGCGGGACAGGCGACTGAAGCTTTCTTT.

The genes are TRBV4-1 and TRBJ1-2; 10 nucleotides agree with TRBD1. V lost 0 bases, J lost 6 bases, and 16 bases stayed unmatched. The CDR3 is made up of 19 amino acids. CDR1 is MGHRA, CDR2 YSYEKL, per germline. The CDR3 region is CASSQDFAAVVGTGDGYTF. The CDR3 nucleotides are TGCGCCAGCAGCCAAGATTTTGCCGCTGTCGTGGGGACAGGGGATGGCTACACCTTC.

The V gene is TRBV6-1, the J gene TRBJ2-7; the match to TRBD2 covers 9 bases. This CDR3 spans 15 amino acids. V trimming: 7 bases; J trimming: 4 bases; junction bases outside the gene matches: 11. In germline, CDR1 is MNHNS, CDR2 SASEGT. The CDR3 protein is CASTRGSSGSYEQYF. The CDR3 coding sequence is TGTGCCAGCACCAGAGGGAGTAGCGGGAGTTACGAGCAGTACTTC.

This clone has a handful of counts. The chain uses TRBV19 and TRBJ2-1; D is possibly TRBD2 (5 bases). The V gene's germline CDR1 is LNHDA and CDR2 SQIVND (reference sequence). The CDR3 loop spans 16 amino acids. V was shortened by 2 bases and J by 4 bases, with 15 bases between the two germline ends. CDR3 sequence: CASSIPGEGIYNEQFF. Written as DNA, the CDR3 is TGTGCCAGTAGTATACCGGGTGAGGGAATTTACAATGAGCAGTTCTTC.

Here the CDR3 reads CASFAGGRKDTQYF. The CDR3 DNA is TGTGCCAGCTTCGCAGGGGGCCGAAAAGATACGCAGTATTTT. The chain carries TRBV6-1 and TRBJ2-3; 8 nucleotides line up with TRBD1. Germline V lookup: CDR1 MNHNS, CDR2 SASEGT. The V segment lost 8 bases and the J segment 5 bases; nucleotides outside the gene matches: 9. This CDR3 has 14 residues.

The chain carries TRBV7-6 and TRBJ2-5; 9 positions match TRBD2. CDR1 SGHVS and CDR2 FNYEAQ come from the germline V gene. The CDR3 spans 18 residues. The V segment lost 2 bases and the J segment 4 bases; nucleotides outside the gene matches: 14. CDR3 sequence reads: CASSLTFFGSGSGETQYF. For the CDR3, the DNA is TGTGCCAGCAGCTTAACATTTTTCGGTAGCGGGAGTGGAGAGACCCAGTACTTC.

The chain has TRBV5-4 and TRBJ2-7, with 14 bases that match TRBD2. The V segment lost 5 bases and the J segment 5 bases; nucleotides outside the gene matches: 6. This CDR3 spans 15 amino acids. CDR1 is SGHNT, CDR2 YYREEE, per germline (reference sequence). The CDR3 loop is CASSKPGLAGDEQYF. DNA for the CDR3: TGTGCCAGCAGTAAGCCGGGACTAGCGGGAGACGAGCAGTACTTC.

The chain combines TRBV19 with TRBJ1-1; D is unclear. Per germline, CDR1 LNHDA and CDR2 SQIVND (reference sequence). This CDR3 has 12 residues. Trimming stripped 6 bases from V and 0 bases from J, with 5 bases between. CDR3 sequence reads: CASRGMNTEAFF. The CDR3 DNA sequence: TGTGCCAGTAGAGGGATGAACACTGAAGCTTTCTTT.

The J gene is TRBJ2-4, the V gene TRBV5-1, with 9 bases that match TRBD1. There are 15 residues in the CDR3. J gave up 9 bases and V 0 bases, and 7 bases lay outside the gene matches. Germline assignment: CDR1 SGHRS and CDR2 YFSETQ. CDR3 sequence: CASSLGDRDWGIQYF. The CDR3 DNA reads TGCGCCAGCAGCTTGGGGGACAGGGATTGGGGCATTCAGTACTTC.

The table lists this clone with many counts. CDR3 nucleotides: TGTGCCAGCAGTCATCAACGGGACAGCTATGGCTACACCTTC. Its protein is CASSHQRDSYGYTF. V and J are TRBV7-2 and TRBJ1-2; TRBD1 matches 7 bases. J lost 4 bases, V lost 6 bases, and 8 bases had no gene match. The length of the CDR3 is 14 residues. Germline lookup yields CDR1 SGHTA and CDR2 FQGNSA.

The J gene is TRBJ2-3, the V gene TRBV28; 10 nucleotides agree with TRBD1. The CDR3 is made up of 15 amino acids. V trimming: 5 bases; J trimming: 3 bases; junction bases outside the gene matches: 5. CDR1 is MDHEN, CDR2 SYDVKM, per germline. The CDR3: CASSVPGQGTDTQYF. CDR3 nucleotides: TGTGCCAGCAGTGTACCGGGACAGGGGACAGATACGCAGTATTTT.

This clone was seen ten or more times. The chain is built from TRBV2 and TRBJ1-3; D is unclear. Trimming took off 1 base at V and 9 bases at J, with 16 bases between the two ends. Germline-derived CDR1 and CDR2 are SNHLY and FYNNEI. CDR3 size: 15 residues. CDR3 sequence: CASSEGTPSESTIYF. CDR3 DNA sequence: TGTGCCAGCAGTGAAGGCACCCCCTCTGAGAGCACCATATATTTT.

About this clone: A much larger clone lies one base from this, so it may be a read error. V usage is TRBV5-1 and J usage is TRBJ2-7; a possible D gene is TRBD1 (6 bases). The CDR3 spans 12 residues. Germline V gene sequence: CDR1 SGHRS, CDR2 YFSETQ. Trimming took off 5 bases at V and 3 bases at J, with 9 bases between the two ends. The DNA of the CDR3 is TGCGCCAGCAGAATGGACAGCTACGAGCAGTACTTC. Its protein is CASRMDSYEQYF.

Regarding this clone: The same CDR3 can be traced to other DNA sequences in this sample. The chain recombines TRBV27 with TRBJ2-5; maybe TRBD2 (5 bases). The CDR3 length is 12 residues. Germline assignment: CDR1 MNHEY and CDR2 SMNVEV (reference sequence). The V gene lost 3 bases and the J gene lost 4 bases, with 6 bases spanning the gap. The CDR3 is CASSFGGETQYF. Written as DNA, the CDR3 is TGTGCCAGCAGTTTTGGAGGAGAGACCCAGTACTTC.

This chain connects TRBV6-6 to TRBJ2-2, with D possibly being TRBD2 (5 bases). CDR3 length: 14 residues. Deletions cut 0 bases from V and 5 bases from J, with 7 bases between. CDR1 is MNHNY and CDR2 is SVGAGI in the germline V gene (reference sequence). The CDR3 sequence is CASSYSGVTGELFF. In nucleotides, the CDR3 is TGTGCCAGCAGTTACTCGGGAGTTACCGGGGAGCTGTTTTTT.

The rearrangement uses TRBV6-6 and TRBJ2-7, with D hard to call. Germline assignment: CDR1 MNHNY and CDR2 SVGAGI (reference sequence). This CDR3 spans 15 amino acids. The V gene lost 5 bases and the J gene lost 3 bases, with 17 bases spanning the gap. In DNA form, the CDR3 reads TGTGCCAGCAGTACTGATAGCCCCAGAAACTACGAGCAGTACTTC. Its protein is CASSTDSPRNYEQYF.